A single sample gave rise to the 21 T cell receptor beta chains below, sequenced in a study of Graves' ophthalmopathy and Graves' hyperthyroidism. RNA transcripts served as template for amplifying TCR beta CDR3 sequences. RT-PCR in the first round used HTBI primers; a second-round multiplex PCR followed. TCRdb used MiXCR to reprocess the multiplex PCR reads, holding one entry per CDR3 protein. Among 200,000 to 250,000 distinct CDR3 sequences listed, 20% to 25% were seen once. Sequenced material: peripheral blood. These receptor sequences come from a woman between 50 and 59 years old with Graves' ophthalmopathy.

This clonotype was seen ten or more times. This chain links TRBV20-1 with TRBJ1-2, with 7 bases fitting TRBD1. J was trimmed by 2 bases and V by 3 bases; bases with no gene match: 6. The CDR3 is 14 amino acids. The germline gives CDR1 DFQATT, CDR2 SNEGSKA (reference sequence). The CDR3 region is CSARTDRSNYGYTF. In DNA form, the CDR3 reads TGCAGTGCTAGGACGGACAGGTCCAACTATGGCTACACCTTC.

This clonotype was recorded at least ten times. This sequence joins TRBV24-1 and TRBJ2-2; D unclear. Trimming cost V 5 bases and J 6 bases, with 9 bases left between them. CDR1 and CDR2 (germline): KGHDR, SFDVKD. The CDR3 is 13 residues long. The DNA for the CDR3 is TGTGCCACCAGTGTCGACCCAGCCGGGGAGCTGTTTTTT. Protein product: CATSVDPAGELFF.

The rearrangement uses TRBV27 and TRBJ1-5; TRBD1 might be the D (5 bases). The germline CDR1 and CDR2 sequences are MNHEY and SMNVEV (reference sequence). V shed 4 bases and J shed 5 bases, with 15 bases lying between them. The CDR3 length is 15 residues. CDR3 protein: CASSSTGRNDQPQHF. The CDR3 DNA reads TGTGCCAGCAGTTCTACGGGGCGAAACGATCAGCCCCAGCATTTT.

This clonotype was counted at least ten times. This chain uses TRBV6-1 with TRBJ2-7, with D uncertain. The CDR3 is made up of 11 amino acids. Germline CDR1 is MNHNS and CDR2 is SASEGT. Trimming pared 8 bases from V and 4 bases from J, leaving 9 bases between. As DNA, the CDR3 is TGTGCCAGCTTAGAGGAATACGAGCAGTACTTC. This codes for CASLEEYEQYF.

This clonotype appeared many times. This chain connects TRBV7-2 to TRBJ2-7; either TRBD1 or TRBD2 may fit D (5 bases each). CDR3 length equals 13 residues. V was pared by 5 bases and J by 3 bases, with 11 bases between. Per germline, CDR1 SGHTA and CDR2 FQGNSA. The DNA for the CDR3 is TGTGCCAGCAGCACCCGGGACGGCTACGAGCAGTACTTC. Translation gives CASSTRDGYEQYF.

Many counts were recorded for this clonotype. The chain combines TRBV27 with TRBJ2-5; D call uncertain. Germline V gene data show CDR1 as MNHEY and CDR2 as SMNVEV (reference sequence). The CDR3 is made up of 13 amino acids. Trimming removed 2 bases at V and 1 base at J, with 5 bases between. The CDR3 reads CASSLVAQETQYF. CDR3 bases: TGTGCCAGCAGTTTAGTCGCCCAAGAGACCCAGTACTTC.

This clonotype was seen at least ten times. The chain joins TRBV20-1 to TRBJ1-6; 8 bases match TRBD1. The CDR3 sequence is 14 residues long. Losses at the gene ends were 1 base for V and 10 bases for J; bases not matched to a gene: 6. In germline, CDR1 is DFQATT, CDR2 SNEGSKA (reference sequence). Here the CDR3 reads CSARGQGAGSPLHF. CDR3 in DNA: TGCAGTGCTAGAGGGCAGGGGGCTGGATCACCCCTCCACTTT.

This clonotype showed up just a few times. The chain recombines TRBV28 with TRBJ1-2; D is unresolved. This CDR3 contains 15 residues. The V gene lost 7 bases and the J gene lost 0 bases, with 15 bases spanning the gap. Germline V gene lookup returns CDR1 MDHEN and CDR2 SYDVKM. DNA for the CDR3: TGTGCCAGCACCCCTTGGGCCCTAGCTAACTATGGCTACACCTTC. Translated, it gives CASTPWALANYGYTF.

There are a few counts of this clonotype. The chain combines TRBV19 with TRBJ1-1; 7 bases agree with TRBD1. This CDR3 contains 14 residues. Germline CDR1 LNHDA, CDR2 SQIVND (reference sequence). J lost 10 bases, V lost 4 bases, and 12 bases had no gene match. The CDR3 spells CASSSGQVLTGAFF. CDR3 nucleotides: TGTGCCAGTAGTAGCGGACAGGTCCTCACGGGAGCTTTCTTT.

This clonotype has at least ten counts. A read error is possible here, since a much larger clone lies one base away. V usage is TRBV24-1 and J usage is TRBJ2-5; D is possibly TRBD1 or TRBD2 (6 bases each). Trimming left V 7 bases short and J 2 bases short, with 13 bases between. Germline CDR1 KGHDR, CDR2 SFDVKD. This CDR3 spans 14 amino acids. CDR3: CATRGRGPQETQYF. DNA of the CDR3: TGTGCCACCAGAGGACGGGGGCCGCAAGAGACCCAGTACTTC.

This clonotype was recorded many times. This rearrangement joins TRBV3-1 to TRBJ2-5; D remains ambiguous. The V end was cut by 1 base, the J end by 4 bases, with 10 bases between. The CDR3 consists of 14 residues. Germline V gives CDR1 LGHDT, CDR2 YNNKEL (reference sequence). CDR3 nucleotide sequence: TGTGCCAGCAGCCAAGGGGCACAGCGAGAGACCCAGTACTTC. This gives the protein CASSQGAQRETQYF.

The chain links TRBV28 to TRBJ2-7, with TRBD2 matching 10 bases. The germline V gene encodes CDR1 MDHEN and CDR2 SYDVKM. Trimming removed 3 bases from V and 4 bases from J; junction bases left unmatched: 15. The CDR3 is 18 amino acids. The chain's CDR3 is CASSFRDRAAGGWYEQYF. The CDR3 DNA sequence: TGTGCCAGCAGTTTTCGAGACAGGGCAGCGGGAGGGTGGTACGAGCAGTACTTC.

There are many counts of this clonotype. CDR3 DNA: TGTGCCAGCAGAGGAGACAGGGTGCCTGGAGAGACCCAGTACTTC. The encoded protein is CASRGDRVPGETQYF. The genes are TRBV7-9 and TRBJ2-5; TRBD1 aligns across 7 bases. From germline, CDR1 is SEHNR and CDR2 FQNEAQ (reference sequence). The CDR3 spans 15 residues. The V segment lost 6 bases and the J segment 4 bases; nucleotides outside the gene matches: 11.

This clonotype was counted at least ten times. The chain couples TRBV5-1 to TRBJ1-1, with TRBD1 matching 8 bases. The length of the CDR3 is 15 residues. The trim removed 5 bases at V and 1 base at J, leaving 7 bases unmatched. Germline V CDR1 and CDR2: SGHRS, YFSETQ. For the CDR3, the DNA is TGCGCCAGCAGTCCTACAGGGGGGCCGAACACTGAAGCTTTCTTT. Its translation is CASSPTGGPNTEAFF.

Regarding this clonotype: A much larger clone is a single base away; this may be a read error. The chain employs TRBV18 and TRBJ1-1; no firm D call. Per germline, CDR1 KGHSH and CDR2 LQKENI. This CDR3 has 18 amino acids. The V and J ends lost 1 base and 1 base respectively, with 19 bases between them. The CDR3 loop is CASSPLAIRATSNTEAFF. The CDR3 DNA sequence: TGTGCCAGCTCACCACTAGCGATTAGGGCGACATCGAACACTGAAGCTTTCTTT.

This clonotype was detected ten times or more. This sequence joins TRBV24-1 and TRBJ2-2; D perhaps matches TRBD1 (6 bases). Deletions cut 3 bases from V and 1 base from J, with 8 bases between. This CDR3 is 15 amino acids long. Germline V gene lookup returns CDR1 KGHDR and CDR2 SFDVKD. The CDR3 protein is CATSDPGQNTGELFF. CDR3 in DNA: TGTGCCACCAGTGATCCGGGACAGAACACCGGGGAGCTGTTTTTT.

In its sample, this clonotype was seen many times. V gene TRBV14 combines with J gene TRBJ2-7; D not resolved. CDR1 and CDR2 from the germline V gene are SGHDN and FVKESK. CDR3 length: 15 residues. Trimming pared 2 bases from V and 1 base from J, leaving 12 bases between. CDR3 protein: CASSQFFTASYEQYF. CDR3 DNA: TGTGCCAGCAGCCAATTTTTCACGGCATCCTACGAGCAGTACTTC.

The table lists this clonotype with many counts. J is TRBJ2-7 and V is TRBV24-1; 9 bases are a match to TRBD1. V gave up 8 bases and J gave up 2 bases; unmatched junction bases: 6. Germline V gene data show CDR1 as KGHDR and CDR2 as SFDVKD. This CDR3 has 14 residues. For the CDR3, the DNA is TGTGCCACCATCATCCGGGACAGGGCCTACGAGCAGTACTTC. It encodes CATIIRDRAYEQYF.

There are many counts of this clonotype. The rearrangement links TRBV27 to TRBJ2-5; either TRBD1 or TRBD2 may fit D (5 bases each). Germline values: CDR1 MNHEY, CDR2 SMNVEV (reference sequence). Trimming removed 5 bases at V and 5 bases at J, with 24 bases between. The CDR3 consists of 17 residues. In DNA, the CDR3 is TGTGCCAGCAGTGTTACGCGCGAAGGTCTAGAGGGGGAGACCCAGTACTTC. Translated, it gives CASSVTREGLEGETQYF.

This clonotype was found a few times. The chain has TRBV12-3 or TRBV12-4 and TRBJ1-1; D not resolved. V lost 5 bases to trimming and J lost 1 base, with 14 bases between them. This CDR3 region has 15 residues. For the CDR3, the DNA is TGTGCCAGCAGTCCCTTCGGACGGCAGAACACTGAAGCTTTCTTT. This codes for CASSPFGRQNTEAFF.

J is TRBJ2-7 and V is TRBV5-1, with 8 bases identical to TRBD2. Germline values: CDR1 SGHRS, CDR2 YFSETQ. The CDR3 extends over 16 amino acids. The V gene end was trimmed by 4 bases and the J gene end by 0 bases; junction bases not matched to a gene: 9. CDR3 in DNA: TGCGCCAGCAGCCCCTTTGGCGGGGGGTTCTCCTACGAGCAGTACTTC. As protein: CASSPFGGGFSYEQYF.